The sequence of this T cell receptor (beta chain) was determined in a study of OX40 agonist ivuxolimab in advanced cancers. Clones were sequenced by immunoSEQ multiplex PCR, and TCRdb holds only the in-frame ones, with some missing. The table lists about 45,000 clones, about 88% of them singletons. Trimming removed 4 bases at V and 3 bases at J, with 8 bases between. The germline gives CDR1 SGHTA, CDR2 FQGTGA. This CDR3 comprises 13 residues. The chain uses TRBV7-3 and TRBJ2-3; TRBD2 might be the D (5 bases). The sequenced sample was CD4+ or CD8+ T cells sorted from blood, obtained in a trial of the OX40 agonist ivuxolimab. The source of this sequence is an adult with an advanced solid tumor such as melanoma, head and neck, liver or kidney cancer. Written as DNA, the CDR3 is TGTGCCAGCAGCTCGGAGGAGACAGATACGCAGTATTTT. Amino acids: CASSSEETDTQYF.